The T cell receptor (beta chain) under discussion was sequenced for a study of blood T cell repertoires in COVID-19 (TCRdb year 2020). For context, the study as a whole: Collaborator samples came from the United States, Italy and Spain and covered acute and convalescent phases of COVID-19. The material from the prospective study consisted of cDNA or gDNA derived from T cells, B-cell-depleted T cells, or PBMCs. Deeply sampled blood TCRbeta repertoires from subjects exposed to, actively infected with, or recovered from COVID-19 were included in the dataset. The repertoires were made available in a free public database intended to serve as a resource for research on the immune response to SARS-CoV-2. Samples were obtained from the ongoing ImmuneRACE study (first 160 participants) and from 1,254 subjects provided by 6 global collaborators. Nearly every sample came with metadata listing a de-identified subject ID, COVID-19 status, age in years and sex. Where HLA class I and class II types were available, the types were taken from metadata supplied by the sample provider, not from assay-based typing.

Each collaborating institution followed its own protocols to collect whole blood in K2EDTA tubes. For TCRbeta analysis, collaborator samples were shipped as frozen whole blood, as isolated PBMCs, or as DNA extracted from either sample type. A remark on this clone: No antigen is known for it. Base qualities were left out, and no much larger clone turns up one base away.

Findings and caveats that apply to the study as a whole: Clinical and demographic metadata were provided uncurated, with the amount varying by source and participant.

CDR1 and CDR2 (SEHNR, FQNEAQ) derive from the germline V gene (reference sequence). V is pruned by 5 bases and J by 0 bases, leaving 7 bases of the junction without a gene match. The CDR3 covers 16 residues, taking in both the cysteine and the phenylalanine. The kept DNA is CDR3 alone, 48 bases in frame from the first base. TCRbeta CDR3 regions were amplified from genomic DNA by means of the immunoSEQ Assay, a bias-controlled multiplex PCR. The source study handled its data this way. The number of nucleated cells in each sample was estimated by amplification of reference gene primers within the assay. To quantify the absolute abundance of each unique TCRbeta CDR3 rearrangement, sequence reads were collapsed and filtered. For each sample, productive Simpson clonality was calculated by taking the square root of Simpson's diversity index across productive rearrangements. The table was pulled from immuneACCESS by TCRdb, which kept in-frame rearrangements only. Such tables lose some clones; where checked, under half of the loss comes from unresolved V genes, and the rest has no known cause. Clonal size and the V and J genes are those of that table, whereas D and trimming came from the DNA. Here the sample has 150,000 to 200,000 clones; nearly 85% occur a single time. The top ten clones comprise under 5.5% of the sample.

The source material was peripheral blood. This receptor was identified in a woman aged 25 to 39 with acute or convalescent COVID-19. The chain joins TRBV7-9 to TRBJ2-3; 8 central bases correspond to TRBD1. The CDR3 protein is CASSPGQGRSTDTQYF. The nucleotide sequence is TGTGCCAGCAGCCCTGGACAGGGTAGAAGCACAGATACGCAGTATTTT.